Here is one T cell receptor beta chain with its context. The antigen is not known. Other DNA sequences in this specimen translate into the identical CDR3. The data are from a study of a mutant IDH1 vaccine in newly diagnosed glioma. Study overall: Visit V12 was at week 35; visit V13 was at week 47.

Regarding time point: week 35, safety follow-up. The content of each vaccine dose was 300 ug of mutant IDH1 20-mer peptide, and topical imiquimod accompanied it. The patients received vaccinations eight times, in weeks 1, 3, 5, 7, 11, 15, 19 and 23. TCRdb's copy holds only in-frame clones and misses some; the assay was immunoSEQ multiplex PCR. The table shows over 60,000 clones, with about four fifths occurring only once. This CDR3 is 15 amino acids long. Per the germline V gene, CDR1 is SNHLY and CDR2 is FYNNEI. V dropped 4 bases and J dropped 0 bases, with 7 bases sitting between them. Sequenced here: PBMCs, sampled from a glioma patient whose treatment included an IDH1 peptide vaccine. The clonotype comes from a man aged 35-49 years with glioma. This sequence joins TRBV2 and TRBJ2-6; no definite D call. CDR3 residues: CASSGSVSGANVLTF. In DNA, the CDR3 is TGTGCCAGCAGTGGTTCTGTCTCTGGGGCCAACGTCCTGACTTTC.